Listed below are T cell receptor beta chains from one sample, sequenced in a study of cytomegalovirus exposure and HLA in healthy donors. Assay used: immunoSEQ multiplex PCR; TCRdb lists only in-frame clones, some missing. The data hold about 130,000 clones, with 80% to 90% observed a single time. The sequenced material came from PBMCs. These receptors all come from a woman aged 40 to 50 in good health and CMV-seropositive. Both conserved end residues are part of each CDR3. A D gene is named only where the DNA matches it firmly.

d_call: .; j_call: TRBJ1-2; v_call: TRBV19; cdr3_aa: CASNTGIYGYTF
d_call: TRBD1; j_call: TRBJ2-7; v_call: TRBV14; cdr3_aa: CASGEGQGYYEQYF
d_call: TRBD1; j_call: TRBJ2-7; v_call: TRBV28; cdr3_aa: CASSLYQGAVDEQYF
d_call: TRBD1; j_call: TRBJ1-1; v_call: TRBV11-2; cdr3_aa: CASSSWTGNTEAFF
d_call: .; j_call: TRBJ1-6; v_call: TRBV27; cdr3_aa: CASSFRSYNSPLHF
d_call: .; j_call: TRBJ2-7; v_call: TRBV5-4; cdr3_aa: CASSPAGSGSYEQYF
d_call: .; j_call: TRBJ2-7; v_call: TRBV10-2; cdr3_aa: CASSLTSGYEQYF
d_call: .; j_call: TRBJ2-1; v_call: TRBV4-1; cdr3_aa: CASSQVTGRPLF
d_call: .; j_call: TRBJ2-3; v_call: TRBV9; cdr3_aa: CASSVGPGSSTDTQYF
d_call: .; j_call: TRBJ2-3; v_call: TRBV18; cdr3_aa: CASSPPDRRGGTQYF
d_call: .; j_call: TRBJ1-6; v_call: TRBV19; cdr3_aa: CASSWEFRDSPLHF
d_call: .; j_call: TRBJ1-1; v_call: TRBV5-1; cdr3_aa: CASTSGQNTEAFF
d_call: TRBD1; j_call: TRBJ2-7; v_call: TRBV7-8; cdr3_aa: CASSLQGIDYEQYF
d_call: .; j_call: TRBJ2-7; v_call: TRBV19; cdr3_aa: CASSVTQPYEQYF
d_call: .; j_call: TRBJ2-5; v_call: TRBV19; cdr3_aa: CASSPIRRQETQYF
d_call: .; j_call: TRBJ2-1; v_call: TRBV5-8; cdr3_aa: CASSLEHGSSSYNEQFF
d_call: TRBD2; j_call: TRBJ2-3; v_call: TRBV6-4; cdr3_aa: CASSETSGSSLMDTQYF
d_call: .; j_call: TRBJ2-5; v_call: TRBV5-1; cdr3_aa: CASSLSTAQETQYF
d_call: .; j_call: TRBJ1-1; v_call: TRBV18; cdr3_aa: CASSPPGPGNTEAFF
d_call: .; j_call: TRBJ2-7; v_call: TRBV4-1; cdr3_aa: CASSQVSGKGYEQYF
d_call: .; j_call: TRBJ2-1; v_call: TRBV14; cdr3_aa: CASSQAGWFYNEQFF
d_call: .; j_call: TRBJ1-3; v_call: TRBV9; cdr3_aa: CASSVGQVTSGNTIYF
d_call: .; j_call: TRBJ1-5; v_call: TRBV2; cdr3_aa: CASRVYHRAGTQPQHF
d_call: TRBD1; j_call: TRBJ2-7; v_call: TRBV10-3; cdr3_aa: CAISPTGGTYEQYF
d_call: .; j_call: TRBJ1-1; v_call: TRBV7-9; cdr3_aa: CSSSSIWGGRNTEAFF